The T cell receptor beta chain under discussion was sequenced for a study of T cell responses to AZD1222 COVID-19 vaccine. Regarding the study as a whole: An increase in Spike-specific TCR breadth and depth was observed after two AZD1222 doses.

Assay used: immunoSEQ multiplex PCR; TCRdb lists only in-frame clones, some missing. The table lists some 110,000 clones, about 90% of them singletons. This CDR3 has 14 residues. V was cut by 1 base and J by 3 bases, with 7 bases left in between. In germline, CDR1 is MGHRA, CDR2 YSYEKL. For this clone: The antigen is undetermined.

This sequence joins TRBV4-1 and TRBJ1-5; D not resolved. This receptor was identified in an adult in good health. The starting material was peripheral blood, obtained on day 0 of AZD1222 vaccination. The CDR3 bases are TGCGCCAGCAGCCAAGTCACAGTCAATCAGCCCCAGCATTTT. This gives the protein CASSQVTVNQPQHF.